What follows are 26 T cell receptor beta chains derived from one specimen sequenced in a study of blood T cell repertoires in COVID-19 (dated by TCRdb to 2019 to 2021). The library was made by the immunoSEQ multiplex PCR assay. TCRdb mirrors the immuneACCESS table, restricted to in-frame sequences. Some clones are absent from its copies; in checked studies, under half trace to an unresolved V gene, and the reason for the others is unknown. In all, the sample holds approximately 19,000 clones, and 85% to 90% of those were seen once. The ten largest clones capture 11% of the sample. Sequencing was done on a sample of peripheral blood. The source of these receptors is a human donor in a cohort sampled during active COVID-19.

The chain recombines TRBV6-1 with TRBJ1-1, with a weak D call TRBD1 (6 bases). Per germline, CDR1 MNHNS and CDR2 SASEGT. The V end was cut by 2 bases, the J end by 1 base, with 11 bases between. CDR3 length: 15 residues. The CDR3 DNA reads TGTGCCAGCAGTGAAAGGGGAGGGGGGAACACTGAAGCTTTCTTT. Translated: CASSERGGGNTEAFF.

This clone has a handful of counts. The CDR3 protein is CAWNLGAGRTEAFF. Written as DNA, the CDR3 is TGTGCCTGGAACCTGGGGGCCGGGCGGACTGAAGCTTTCTTT. The chain employs TRBV30 and TRBJ1-1; the D gene is possibly TRBD1 (6 bases). Per germline, CDR1 GTSNPN and CDR2 SVGIG (reference sequence). V lost 4 bases and J 5 bases, leaving 17 bases between the germline ends. CDR3 length equals 14 residues.

In DNA form, the CDR3 reads TGTGCCAGCAGGAAGATGGGACTCCTCGGGCAGTTCTTC. Translation gives CASRKMGLLGQFF. This chain joins TRBV5-8 and TRBJ2-1; maybe TRBD2 (6 bases). CDR1 and CDR2 from the germline V gene are SGHTS and YDEGEE. Deletions cut 5 bases from V and 12 bases from J, with 18 bases between. The CDR3 length is 13 residues.

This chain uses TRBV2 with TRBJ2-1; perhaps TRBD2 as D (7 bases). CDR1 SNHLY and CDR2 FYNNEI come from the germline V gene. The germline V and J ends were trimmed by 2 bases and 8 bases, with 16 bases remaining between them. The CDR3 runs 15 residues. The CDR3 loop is CASSELPGGRYEQFF. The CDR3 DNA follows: TGTGCCAGCAGTGAATTACCGGGGGGCCGCTATGAGCAGTTCTTC.

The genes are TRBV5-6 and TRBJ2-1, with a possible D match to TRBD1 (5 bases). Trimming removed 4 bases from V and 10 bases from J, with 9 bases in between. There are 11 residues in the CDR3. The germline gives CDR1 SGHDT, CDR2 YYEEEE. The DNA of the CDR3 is TGTGCCAGCAGCGCGGACACCGAGCAGTTCTTC. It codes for CASSADTEQFF.

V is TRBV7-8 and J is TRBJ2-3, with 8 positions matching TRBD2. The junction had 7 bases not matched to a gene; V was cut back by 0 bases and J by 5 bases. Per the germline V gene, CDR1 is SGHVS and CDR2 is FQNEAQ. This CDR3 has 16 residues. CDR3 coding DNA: TGTGCCAGCAGCTTAGCGCACCGGGGGGGGCTAGATACGCAGTATTTT. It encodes CASSLAHRGGLDTQYF.

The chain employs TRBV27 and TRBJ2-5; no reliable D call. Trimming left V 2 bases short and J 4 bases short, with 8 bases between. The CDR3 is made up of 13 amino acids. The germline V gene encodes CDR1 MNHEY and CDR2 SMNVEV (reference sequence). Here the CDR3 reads CASSLGLLETQYF. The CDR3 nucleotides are TGTGCCAGCAGTTTAGGTCTATTAGAGACCCAGTACTTC.

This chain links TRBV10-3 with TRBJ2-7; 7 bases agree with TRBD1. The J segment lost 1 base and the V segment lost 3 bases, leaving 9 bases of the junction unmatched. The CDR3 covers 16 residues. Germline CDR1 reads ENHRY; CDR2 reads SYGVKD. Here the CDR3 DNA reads TGTGCCATCAGTGACTACAAGGGGGCGGTTTCCTACGAGCAGTACTTC. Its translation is CAISDYKGAVSYEQYF.

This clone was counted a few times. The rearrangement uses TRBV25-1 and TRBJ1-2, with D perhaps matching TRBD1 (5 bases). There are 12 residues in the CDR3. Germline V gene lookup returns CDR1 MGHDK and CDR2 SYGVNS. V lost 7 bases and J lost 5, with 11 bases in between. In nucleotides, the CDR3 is TGTGCCAGCAAGACAGACTCATATGGCTACACCTTC. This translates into CASKTDSYGYTF.

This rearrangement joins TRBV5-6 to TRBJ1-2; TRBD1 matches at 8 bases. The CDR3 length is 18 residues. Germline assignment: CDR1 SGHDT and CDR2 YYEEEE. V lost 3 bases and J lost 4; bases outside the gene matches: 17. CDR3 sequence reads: CASSSLPLRGQATYGYTF. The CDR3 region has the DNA TGTGCCAGCAGCTCACTACCACTCAGGGGACAGGCCACCTATGGCTACACCTTC.

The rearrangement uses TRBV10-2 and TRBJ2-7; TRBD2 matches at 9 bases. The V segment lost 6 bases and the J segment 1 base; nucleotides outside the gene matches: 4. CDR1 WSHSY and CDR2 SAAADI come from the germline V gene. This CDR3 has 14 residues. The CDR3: CASRLAGDSYEQYF. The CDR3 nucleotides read TGCGCCAGCAGATTAGCGGGAGATTCCTACGAGCAGTACTTC.

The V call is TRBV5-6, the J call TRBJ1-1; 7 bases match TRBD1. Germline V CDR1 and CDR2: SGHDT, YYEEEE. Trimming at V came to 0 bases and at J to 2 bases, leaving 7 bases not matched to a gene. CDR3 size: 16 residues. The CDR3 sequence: CASSLGGGGSNTEAFF. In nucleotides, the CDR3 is TGTGCCAGCAGCTTGGGTGGAGGGGGCAGCAACACTGAAGCTTTCTTT.

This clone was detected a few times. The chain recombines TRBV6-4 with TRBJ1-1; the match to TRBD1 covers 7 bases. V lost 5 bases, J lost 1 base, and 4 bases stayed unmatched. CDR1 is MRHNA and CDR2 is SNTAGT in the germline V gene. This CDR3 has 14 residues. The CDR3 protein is CASSTQGENTEAFF. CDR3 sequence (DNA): TGTGCCAGCAGTACGCAGGGGGAGAACACTGAAGCTTTCTTT.

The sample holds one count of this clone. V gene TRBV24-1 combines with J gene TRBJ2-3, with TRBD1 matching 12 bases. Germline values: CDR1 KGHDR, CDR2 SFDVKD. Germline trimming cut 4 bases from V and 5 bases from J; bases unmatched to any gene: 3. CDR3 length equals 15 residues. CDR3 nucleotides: TGTGCCACCAGTGAGGGACAGGGGGCAAAAGATACGCAGTATTTT. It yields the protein CATSEGQGAKDTQYF.

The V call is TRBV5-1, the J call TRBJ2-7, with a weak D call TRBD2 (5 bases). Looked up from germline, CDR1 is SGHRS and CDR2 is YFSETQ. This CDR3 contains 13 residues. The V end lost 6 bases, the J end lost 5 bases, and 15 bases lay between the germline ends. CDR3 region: CASTMTGVNEQYF. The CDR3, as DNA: TGCGCCAGCACCATGACCGGGGTTAACGAGCAGTACTTC.

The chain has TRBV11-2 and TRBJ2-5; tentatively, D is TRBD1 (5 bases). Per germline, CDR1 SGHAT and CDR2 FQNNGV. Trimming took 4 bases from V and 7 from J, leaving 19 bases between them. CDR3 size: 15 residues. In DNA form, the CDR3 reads TGTGCCAGCAGCTCAGGCTTGGGGCCCCTCAGGACCCAGTACTTC. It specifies CASSSGLGPLRTQYF.

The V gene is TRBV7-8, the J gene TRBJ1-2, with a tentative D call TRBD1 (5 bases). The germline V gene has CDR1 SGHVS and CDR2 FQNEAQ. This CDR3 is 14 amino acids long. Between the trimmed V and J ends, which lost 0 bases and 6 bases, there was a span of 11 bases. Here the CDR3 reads CASSLAFRAHGYTF. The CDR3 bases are TGTGCCAGCAGCTTAGCGTTCAGGGCCCATGGCTACACCTTC.

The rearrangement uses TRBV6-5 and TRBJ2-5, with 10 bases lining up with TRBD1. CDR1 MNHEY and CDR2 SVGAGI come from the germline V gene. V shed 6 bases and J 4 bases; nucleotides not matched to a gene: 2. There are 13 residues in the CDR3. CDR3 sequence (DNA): TGTGCCAGCAGGAGGGACAGGGGAGAGACCCAGTACTTC. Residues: CASRRDRGETQYF.

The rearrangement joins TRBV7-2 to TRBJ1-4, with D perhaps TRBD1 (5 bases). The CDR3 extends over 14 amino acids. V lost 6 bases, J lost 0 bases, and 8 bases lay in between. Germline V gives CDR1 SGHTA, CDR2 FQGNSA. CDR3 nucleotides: TGTGCCAGCAGTATGACAGCAACTAATGAAAAACTGTTTTTT. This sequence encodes CASSMTATNEKLFF. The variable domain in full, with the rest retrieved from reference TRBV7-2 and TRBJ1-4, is GAGVSQSPSNKVTEKGKDVELRCDPISGHTALYWYRQSLGQGLEFLIYFQGNSAPDKSGLPSDRFSAERTGGSVSTLTIQRTQQEDSAVYLCASSMTATNEKLFFGSGTQLSVL.

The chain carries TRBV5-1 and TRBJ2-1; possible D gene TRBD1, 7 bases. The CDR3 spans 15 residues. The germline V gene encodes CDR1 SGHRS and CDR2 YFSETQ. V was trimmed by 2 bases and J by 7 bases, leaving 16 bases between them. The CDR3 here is CASSLSRAGGNEQFF. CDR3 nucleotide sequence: TGCGCCAGCAGCTTATCCAGGGCAGGGGGGAATGAGCAGTTCTTC. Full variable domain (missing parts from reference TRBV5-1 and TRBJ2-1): KAGVTQTPRYLIKTRGQQVTLSCSPISGHRSVSWYQQTPGQGLQFLFEYFSETQRNKGNFPGRFSGRQFSNSRSEMNVSTLELGDSALYLCASSLSRAGGNEQFFGPGTRLTVL.

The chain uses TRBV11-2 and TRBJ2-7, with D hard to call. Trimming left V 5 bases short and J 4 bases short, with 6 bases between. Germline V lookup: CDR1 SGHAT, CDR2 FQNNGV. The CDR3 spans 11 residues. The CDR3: CASSRGYEQYF. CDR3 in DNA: TGTGCCAGCAGCAGAGGATACGAGCAGTACTTC.

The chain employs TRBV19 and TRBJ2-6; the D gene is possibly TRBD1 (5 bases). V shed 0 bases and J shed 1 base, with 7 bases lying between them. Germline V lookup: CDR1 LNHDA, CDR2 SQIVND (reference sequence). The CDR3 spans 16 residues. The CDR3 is CASSIDRASGANVLTF. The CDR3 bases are TGTGCCAGTAGTATAGACAGGGCGTCTGGGGCCAACGTCCTGACTTTC.

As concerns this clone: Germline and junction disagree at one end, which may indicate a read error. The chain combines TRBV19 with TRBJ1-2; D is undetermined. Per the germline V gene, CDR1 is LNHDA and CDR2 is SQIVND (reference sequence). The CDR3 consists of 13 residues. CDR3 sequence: CASRIGAIYGYTF. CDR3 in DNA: TGTGCCAGTAGGATAGGTGCTATCTATGGCTACACCTTC. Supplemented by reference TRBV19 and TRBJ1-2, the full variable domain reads DGGITQSPKYLFRKEGQNVTLSCEQNLNHDAMYWYRQDPGQGLRLIYYSQIVNDFQKGDIAEGYSVSREKKESFPLTVTSAQKNPTAFYLCASRIGAIYGYTFGSGTRLTVV.

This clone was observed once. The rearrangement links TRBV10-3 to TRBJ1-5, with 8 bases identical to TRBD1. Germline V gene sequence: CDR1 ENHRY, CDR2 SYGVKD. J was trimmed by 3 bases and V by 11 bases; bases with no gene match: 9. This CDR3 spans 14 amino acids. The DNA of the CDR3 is TGTGCCTCCGGACAGGGAAACCTCAATCAGCCCCAGCATTTT. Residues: CASGQGNLNQPQHF.

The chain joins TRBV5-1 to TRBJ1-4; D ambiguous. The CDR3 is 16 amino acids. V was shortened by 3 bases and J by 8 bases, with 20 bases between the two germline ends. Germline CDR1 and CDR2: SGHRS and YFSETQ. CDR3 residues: CASSSMPREGREKLFF. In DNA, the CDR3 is TGCGCCAGCAGCTCTATGCCGCGAGAAGGGAGGGAAAAACTGTTTTTT.

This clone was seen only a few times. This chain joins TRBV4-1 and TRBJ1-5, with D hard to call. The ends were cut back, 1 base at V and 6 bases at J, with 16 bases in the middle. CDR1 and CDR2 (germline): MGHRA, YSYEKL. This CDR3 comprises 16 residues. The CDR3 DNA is TGCGCCAGCAGCCAAGCTGGACTACCCTCGGGTCAGCCCCAGCATTTT. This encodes CASSQAGLPSGQPQHF.